Each of the 24 T cell receptor beta chains below was sequenced from the same sample in a study of OX40 agonist ivuxolimab in advanced cancers. Receptor libraries were prepared by the immunoSEQ multiplex PCR assay. In TCRdb, the immuneACCESS table is reduced to in-frame sequences with V and J assigned. These tables do not hold every clone; where another copy was compared, an unresolved V gene accounts for under half, and the others remain unexplained. In this sample the table shows tens of thousands of clones, more than 80% of which occur a single time. The top ten clonotypes cover about 11% of the sample. The sample in question was CD4+ or CD8+ T cells sorted from blood, obtained in a trial of the OX40 agonist ivuxolimab. The receptors were sampled from an adult with an advanced solid tumor such as melanoma, head and neck, liver or kidney cancer.

This clone was recorded a few times. The rearrangement uses TRBV4-2 and TRBJ2-1; possible D gene TRBD2, 6 bases. This CDR3 region has 16 residues. Trimming pared 0 bases from V and 0 bases from J, leaving 9 bases between. Germline V gene data show CDR1 as LGHNA and CDR2 as YNFKEQ. In DNA, the CDR3 is TGTGCCAGCAGCCAAGATAGCGGTAGCTCCTACAATGAGCAGTTCTTC. Residues: CASSQDSGSSYNEQFF.

In the case of this clone: A far larger clone is one base from this, pointing to a likely read error. The chain is built from TRBV11-1 and TRBJ2-7, with D perhaps TRBD1 (5 bases). The CDR3 totals 12 residues. Germline values: CDR1 SGHAT, CDR2 FQDESV (reference sequence). V dropped 2 bases and J dropped 3 bases, with 5 bases sitting between them. The CDR3 reads CASSLQGYEQYF. CDR3 nucleotides: TGTGCCAGCAGCTTACAGGGCTACGAGCAGTACTTC.

The V call is TRBV6-5, the J call TRBJ1-1; weak D call: TRBD1 (6 bases). This CDR3 comprises 15 residues. V was trimmed by 0 bases and J by 3 bases, leaving 11 bases between them. Per the germline V gene, CDR1 is MNHEY and CDR2 is SVGAGI. The CDR3 spells CASSYSRGAYTEAFF. The DNA for the CDR3 is TGTGCCAGCAGTTACTCGCGGGGGGCGTACACTGAAGCTTTCTTT.

Concerning this clone: Given the absence of the conserved phenylalanine or tryptophan at the CDR3 end, a read error is likely. The V and J genes are TRBV6-5 and TRBJ1-1, with a weak D call TRBD1 (5 bases). Trimming cost V 0 bases and J 10 bases, with 12 bases left between them. Germline V gene sequence: CDR1 MNHEY, CDR2 SVGAGI. This CDR3 region has 13 residues. The CDR3 sequence: CASSYSGRERAFL. The CDR3 DNA reads as TGTGCCAGCAGTTACTCGGGCAGGGAGCGAGCTTTCCTT.

V and J are TRBV19 and TRBJ1-2; the D is unclear. The length of the CDR3 is 13 residues. Germline V gene data show CDR1 as LNHDA and CDR2 as SQIVND (reference sequence). The V end lost 11 bases, the J end lost 2 bases, and 15 bases lay between the germline ends. The CDR3 DNA sequence: TGTGCCCCCTGTTGCGGGATGAACTATGGCTACACCTTC. As protein: CAPCCGMNYGYTF.

Remarks on this clone: Different DNA sequences within this sample yield the same CDR3. V usage is TRBV6-5 and J usage is TRBJ1-5, with TRBD1 as a possible D gene (5 bases). CDR1 is MNHEY and CDR2 is SVGAGI in the germline V gene. The CDR3 runs to 13 residues. V shed 2 bases and J shed 4 bases, with 6 bases lying between them. This CDR3 reads CASSYGGNQPQHF. CDR3 nucleotides: TGTGCCAGCAGTTACGGGGGGAATCAGCCCCAGCATTTT.

V is TRBV4-3 and J is TRBJ1-2; tentative D call: TRBD1 (5 bases). The CDR3 is 14 residues long. CDR1 is LGHNA, CDR2 YSLEER, per germline. The V and J ends lost 0 bases and 4 bases respectively, with 9 bases between them. CDR3 amino acids: CASSQEGHSYGYTF. CDR3 DNA sequence: TGCGCCAGCAGCCAAGAAGGACACAGCTATGGCTACACCTTC.

Worth noting for this clone: This specimen includes other DNA sequences encoding the same CDR3. This sequence joins TRBV25-1 and TRBJ2-6; D is unclear. CDR3 length: 13 residues. V was clipped by 10 bases and J by 0 bases, with 7 bases between them. CDR1 MGHDK and CDR2 SYGVNS come from the germline V gene. In DNA, the CDR3 is TGTGCCACCGCTATCTCTGGGGCCAACGTCCTGACTTTC. Protein: CATAISGANVLTF.

CDR3 loop: CASSHRLNADTQYF. In DNA form, the CDR3 reads TGTGCCAGCAGCCACAGGCTGAACGCAGATACGCAGTATTTT. The J gene is TRBJ2-3, the V gene TRBV6-5; tentatively, D is TRBD1 (5 bases). Between the trimmed V and J ends, which lost 6 bases and 4 bases, there was a span of 14 bases. Germline V gene sequence: CDR1 MNHEY, CDR2 SVGAGI. The CDR3 covers 14 residues.

The genes are TRBV7-9 and TRBJ2-5; D not resolved. There are 13 residues in the CDR3. From germline, CDR1 is SEHNR and CDR2 FQNEAQ (reference sequence). Trimming removed 5 bases from V and 2 bases from J, with 9 bases in between. CDR3 sequence reads: CASSQVIQETQYF. CDR3 in DNA: TGTGCCAGCAGCCAAGTAATTCAAGAGACCCAGTACTTC.

This rearrangement joins TRBV4-2 to TRBJ2-5; 10 bases agree with TRBD2. CDR3 length: 18 residues. The J segment lost 5 bases and the V segment lost 0 bases, leaving 12 bases of the junction unmatched. The germline V gene encodes CDR1 LGHNA and CDR2 YNFKEQ. The CDR3 protein is CASSQEEASGRLLETQYF. CDR3 bases: TGTGCCAGCAGCCAAGAAGAGGCTAGCGGGAGACTTTTGGAGACCCAGTACTTC.

V usage is TRBV4-3 and J usage is TRBJ1-2, with 8 positions matching TRBD1. With V trimmed by 1 base and J by 5 bases, 6 bases remained unmatched. CDR3 length: 15 amino acids. Germline V lookup: CDR1 LGHNA, CDR2 YSLEER. This CDR3 reads CASSQGRQGRYGYTF. DNA for the CDR3: TGCGCCAGCAGCCAAGGTAGACAGGGGAGATATGGCTACACCTTC.

The chain joins TRBV19 to TRBJ1-4, with 7 bases aligning to TRBD1. V shed 5 bases, J shed 7 bases, and the junction held 13 bases outside the gene matches. CDR3 size: 16 residues. Germline loops: CDR1 LNHDA, CDR2 SQIVND (reference sequence). This CDR3 is CASSAWTGALSEKLFF. In DNA, the CDR3 is TGTGCCAGTAGTGCCTGGACAGGAGCCTTGAGTGAAAAACTGTTTTTT.

As regards this clone: Germline and junction disagree at one end, which may indicate a read error. V gene TRBV4-2 combines with J gene TRBJ2-1; D not resolved. Germline values: CDR1 LGHNA, CDR2 YNFKEQ. The CDR3 consists of 15 residues. The CDR3 here is CTSSQEMASRDEQFF. The CDR3 DNA sequence: TGTACCAGCAGCCAAGAAATGGCTAGTAGGGATGAGCAGTTCTTC.

The chain links TRBV7-6 to TRBJ2-7, with 9 bases fitting TRBD1. CDR3 length: 17 amino acids. V lost 7 bases and J lost 0; bases outside the gene matches: 13. From germline, CDR1 is SGHVS and CDR2 FNYEAQ. This chain's CDR3 is CASTPGTGILSSYEQYF. In DNA form, the CDR3 reads TGTGCCAGCACGCCTGGGACAGGGATTTTGAGCTCCTACGAGCAGTACTTC.

Concerning this clone itself: Distinct nucleotide sequences in the sample also encode this CDR3. This sequence joins TRBV27 and TRBJ2-7; 9 nucleotides line up with TRBD1. This CDR3 is 14 amino acids long. Germline V gene lookup returns CDR1 MNHEY and CDR2 SMNVEV (reference sequence). J was trimmed by 4 bases and V by 3 bases; bases with no gene match: 4. This CDR3 is CASSLGQGTYEQYF. Written as DNA, the CDR3 is TGTGCCAGCAGTTTGGGACAGGGCACGTACGAGCAGTACTTC.

A single count supports this clone. The chain uses TRBV30 and TRBJ2-2; TRBD2 matches at 8 bases. The CDR3 is 17 amino acids. Germline V gene sequence: CDR1 GTSNPN, CDR2 SVGIG (reference sequence). Germline trimming cut 1 base from V and 2 bases from J; bases unmatched to any gene: 9. The CDR3 loop reads CAWSGKIAGRNTGELFF. CDR3 coding DNA: TGTGCCTGGAGTGGAAAGATAGCGGGGAGAAACACCGGGGAGCTGTTTTTT.

The chain has TRBV6-6 and TRBJ2-3; 10 nucleotides match TRBD2. The CDR3 consists of 16 residues. V gave up 2 bases and J gave up 3 bases; unmatched junction bases: 5. Germline V lookup: CDR1 MNHNY, CDR2 SVGAGI (reference sequence). CDR3 protein: CASSYTILAGTDTQYF. The CDR3 DNA follows: TGTGCCAGCAGTTACACAATACTAGCGGGGACAGATACGCAGTATTTT.

This chain joins TRBV4-3 and TRBJ1-4; D not resolved. This CDR3 is 15 amino acids long. The V gene's germline CDR1 is LGHNA and CDR2 YSLEER. Trimming removed 0 bases at V and 4 bases at J, with 9 bases between. The CDR3 sequence is CASSQDLSLNEKLFF. The CDR3 DNA is TGCGCCAGCAGCCAAGATTTGTCCCTTAATGAAAAACTGTTTTTT.

V is TRBV27 and J is TRBJ2-5, with 8 bases identical to TRBD1. V gave up 5 bases and J gave up 2 bases; unmatched junction bases: 13. Germline lookup yields CDR1 MNHEY and CDR2 SMNVEV (reference sequence). This CDR3 contains 17 residues. CDR3 protein: CASSPPDRRQGQETQYF. In DNA, the CDR3 is TGTGCCAGCAGTCCGCCCGACCGAAGACAGGGGCAAGAGACCCAGTACTTC.

J is TRBJ2-1 and V is TRBV6-5; 8 bases match TRBD1. There are 15 residues in the CDR3. J lost 4 bases, V lost 4 bases, and 6 bases had no gene match. The V gene's germline CDR1 is MNHEY and CDR2 SVGAGI. The CDR3 is CASSWTRQGYNEQFF. CDR3 sequence (DNA): TGTGCCAGCAGTTGGACCCGACAGGGGTACAATGAGCAGTTCTTC.

V usage is TRBV5-1 and J usage is TRBJ1-1; D perhaps matches TRBD1 (6 bases). This CDR3 contains 15 residues. The germline CDR1 and CDR2 sequences are SGHRS and YFSETQ. V was shortened by 4 bases and J by 4 bases, with 17 bases between the two germline ends. The CDR3 DNA follows: TGCGCCAGCAGCCCGACGGGGGGCGCGGGCACTGAAGCTTTCTTT. Translated: CASSPTGGAGTEAFF.

Points on this clone: At the DNA level, this CDR3 is encoded by other sequences in the same sample as well. The chain joins TRBV5-6 to TRBJ2-1; D gene uncertain. The ends were cut back, 0 bases at V and 0 bases at J, with 7 bases in the middle. Germline CDR1 and CDR2: SGHDT and YYEEEE. The CDR3 is 15 amino acids. The CDR3, as DNA: TGTGCCAGCAGCTTGGGGCAGTCCTCCTACAATGAGCAGTTCTTC. Protein sequence: CASSLGQSSYNEQFF.

The chain is built from TRBV19 and TRBJ1-5; TRBD1 agrees at 10 bases. Trimming removed 0 bases from V and 4 bases from J; junction bases left unmatched: 6. This CDR3 comprises 17 residues. Per germline, CDR1 LNHDA and CDR2 SQIVND (reference sequence). CDR3 nucleotides: TGTGCCAGTAGTATAGATCCCTGGGACAGGGGAAATCAGCCCCAGCATTTT. It yields the protein CASSIDPWDRGNQPQHF.